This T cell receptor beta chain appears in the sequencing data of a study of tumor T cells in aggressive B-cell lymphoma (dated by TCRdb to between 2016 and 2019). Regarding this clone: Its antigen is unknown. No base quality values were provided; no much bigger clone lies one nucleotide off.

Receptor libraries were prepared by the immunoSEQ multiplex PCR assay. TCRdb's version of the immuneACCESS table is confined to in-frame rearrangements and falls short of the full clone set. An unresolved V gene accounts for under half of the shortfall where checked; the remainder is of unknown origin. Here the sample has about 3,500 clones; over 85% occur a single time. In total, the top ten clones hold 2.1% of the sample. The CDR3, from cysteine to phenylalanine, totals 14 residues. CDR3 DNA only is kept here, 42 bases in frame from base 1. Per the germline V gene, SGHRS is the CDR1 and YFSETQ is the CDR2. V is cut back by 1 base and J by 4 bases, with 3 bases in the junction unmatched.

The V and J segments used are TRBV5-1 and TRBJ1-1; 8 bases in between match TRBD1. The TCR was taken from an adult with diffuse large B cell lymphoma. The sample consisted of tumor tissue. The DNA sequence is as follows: TGCGCCAGCAGCTTGCAGGGGGCGTTCACTGAAGCTTTCTTT. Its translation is CASSLQGAFTEAFF.